A selection of T cell receptor beta chains follows, all from one sample in a study of T cell repertoires in cytomegalovirus infection. Each CDR3 protein gets one entry after TCRdb re-called the reads with MiXCR. This sample has 200,000 to 300,000 distinct CDR3 sequences, with approximately 10% found just once. What was sequenced was PBMCs. The receptors originated from a human donor in good health (CMV status not recorded). Some clones in this sample may be carry-over from other donors' samples. The CDR3 runs from the conserved cysteine through the conserved F or W. D genes are given only for firm matches. A clone size is listed for some rows: how often the clone was seen (once, few, many), or a class if it is expanded.

>-|TRBV18|many|TRBJ2-7
CASTLDSYEQYF
TGTGCCAGTACTCTAGACTCCTACGAGCAGTACTTC
>-|TRBV7-9|many|TRBJ2-7
CASSPTGAGITYEQYF
TGTGCCAGCAGCCCAACAGGCGCGGGGATAACCTACGAGCAGTACTTC
>-|TRBV5-6|-|TRBJ2-7
CASSGVTPQEQYF
TGTGCCAGCAGCGGGGTGACCCCGCAGGAGCAGTACTTC
>-|TRBV7-2|many|TRBJ2-3
CASSLESPPDTQYF
TGTGCCAGCAGCTTAGAGTCCCCGCCGGATACGCAGTATTTT
>TRBD2|TRBV5-1|-|TRBJ2-4
CASSLASGVAKNIQYF
TGCGCCAGCAGCTTGGCCAGCGGGGTAGCCAAAAACATTCAGTACTTC
>-|TRBV6-2/TRBV6-3|-|TRBJ2-7
CASRGDVYEQYF
TGTGCCAGCAGAGGGGATGTCTACGAGCAGTACTTC
>-|TRBV7-2|many|TRBJ1-3
CASSLQSAALSGNTIYF
TGTGCCAGCAGCTTACAAAGCGCAGCCCTCTCTGGAAACACCATATATTTT
>TRBD1|TRBV11-2|few|TRBJ2-1
CASSSPPGQGTYNEQFF
TGTGCCAGCAGCTCTCCCCCGGGACAGGGTACCTACAATGAGCAGTTCTTC
>-|TRBV29-1|few|TRBJ1-2
CSVEGYTF
TGCAGCGTTGAGGGCTACACCTTC
>-|TRBV7-2|many|TRBJ1-2
CASTKGTGVYGYTF
TGTGCCAGCACCAAAGGGACGGGAGTCTATGGCTACACCTTC
>-|TRBV29-1|-|TRBJ1-1
CSVGTGMNTEAFF
TGCAGCGTCGGGACGGGAATGAACACTGAAGCTTTCTTT
>TRBD2|TRBV7-8|many|TRBJ2-5
CASSLGLAGGGFWGTQYF
TGTGCCAGCAGCCTTGGACTAGCGGGAGGGGGCTTTTGGGGGACCCAGTACTTC
>TRBD1|TRBV28|-|TRBJ2-7
CASTPPMGQGSYEQYF
TGTGCCTCCACCCCCCCGATGGGACAGGGTTCCTACGAGCAGTACTTC
>-|TRBV19|few|TRBJ2-1
CASSARTPNEQFF
TGTGCCAGTAGTGCCCGGACCCCGAATGAGCAGTTCTTC
>-|TRBV7-2|many|TRBJ2-1
CASSLKLTKGDEQFF
TGTGCCAGCAGCTTAAAACTTACCAAGGGCGATGAGCAGTTCTTC
>TRBD2|TRBV7-8|many|TRBJ2-4
CASSPRAGSGELAKNIQYF
TGTGCCAGCAGCCCCCGCGCCGGCAGCGGGGAACTAGCCAAAAACATTCAGTACTTC
>-|TRBV28|few|TRBJ1-3
CASRPSWISGNTIYF
TGTGCCAGCAGACCGTCGTGGATCTCTGGAAACACCATATATTTT
>-|TRBV18|-|TRBJ2-2
CASSPGSSGVVRTGELFF
TGTGCCAGCTCACCAGGATCCTCAGGGGTTGTCCGGACCGGGGAGCTGTTTTTT
>TRBD1|TRBV6-2/TRBV6-3|many|TRBJ1-2
CASSYRTGVGFRPYGYTF
TGTGCCAGCAGTTATCGGACAGGGGTTGGTTTCCGACCTTATGGCTACACCTTC
>TRBD2|TRBV12-3/TRBV12-4|-|TRBJ2-3
CASSFGTSGRSTDTQYF
TGTGCCAGCAGTTTCGGGACTAGCGGGAGAAGCACAGATACGCAGTATTTT
>TRBD2|TRBV20-1|-|TRBJ2-1
CSARDLGTSGGNEQFF
TGCAGTGCTAGAGATTTGGGGACTAGCGGGGGCAATGAGCAGTTCTTC
>-|TRBV20-1|many|TRBJ1-1
CSARVPGTAYTEAFF
TGCAGTGCTAGAGTCCCCGGTACAGCGTACACTGAAGCTTTCTTT
>-|TRBV11-2|many|TRBJ1-2
CASSLQLDYGYTF
TGTGCCAGCAGCTTACAATTGGACTATGGCTACACCTTC
>TRBD2|TRBV6-8|many|TRBJ2-3
CASSYGGGWSDTQYF
TGTGCCAGCAGTTATGGGGGGGGATGGTCAGATACGCAGTATTTT
>TRBD1|TRBV7-2|many|TRBJ1-2
CASSFGQDRRAGYTF
TGTGCCAGCAGCTTTGGACAGGATAGGCGTGCGGGCTACACCTTC
>-|TRBV12-3/TRBV12-4|-|TRBJ1-3
CASSLYRSAGNTIYF
TGTGCCAGCAGTTTATACAGGAGCGCAGGAAACACCATATATTTT
>TRBD1|TRBV7-2|many|TRBJ1-3
CASSPQGLQAGNTIYF
TGTGCCAGCAGCCCACAGGGGCTCCAGGCTGGAAACACCATATATTTT
>TRBD1|TRBV11-2|many|TRBJ2-5
CASSLEGQGASLDETQYF
TGTGCCAGCAGCTTAGAGGGACAGGGGGCTTCGCTTGATGAGACCCAGTACTTC
>TRBD1|TRBV7-3|many|TRBJ2-5
CASSLTGTRETQYF
TGTGCCAGCAGCCTGACAGGGACACGGGAGACCCAGTACTTC
>TRBD2|TRBV6-2/TRBV6-3|-|TRBJ2-4
CASSYSNRREIAKNIQYF
TGTGCCAGCAGTTACTCGAATCGGCGGGAGATAGCCAAAAACATTCAGTACTTC
>-|TRBV7-2|many|TRBJ1-1
CASSLEQMNTEAFF
TGTGCCAGCAGCTTAGAACAGATGAACACTGAAGCTTTCTTT
>-|TRBV5-1|many|TRBJ2-1
CASSPVPGQNEQFF
TGCGCCAGCAGCCCCGTCCCAGGGCAAAATGAGCAGTTCTTC
>-|TRBV7-6|many|TRBJ1-5
CASSLALDQPQHF
TGTGCCAGCAGCTTAGCGCTCGATCAGCCCCAGCATTTT
>-|TRBV29-1|-|TRBJ1-5
CSVDRGGGDQPQHF
TGCAGCGTTGATCGGGGCGGGGGCGATCAGCCCCAGCATTTT
>-|TRBV7-9|-|TRBJ1-6
CASSSPPNSPLHF
TGTGCCAGCAGCTCGCCCCCCAATTCACCCCTCCACTTT
>TRBD2|TRBV5-5|-|TRBJ2-1
CASSLLGTSGFF
TGTGCCAGCAGCTTACTCGGGACTAGCGGGTTCTTC
>-|TRBV7-6|-|TRBJ2-1
CASSPGGLSTTGNEQFF
TGTGCCAGCAGCCCCGGGGGGCTCTCCACTACAGGGAATGAGCAGTTCTTC
>-|TRBV7-2|many|TRBJ1-5
CASSPTGSGNQPQHF
TGTGCCAGCAGCCCTACAGGGTCGGGCAATCAGCCCCAGCATTTT
>-|TRBV28|many|TRBJ1-5
CASSPPGGFNNQPQHF
TGTGCCAGCAGTCCCCCGGGGGGCTTTAACAATCAGCCCCAGCATTTT
>-|TRBV7-9|few|TRBJ2-5
CASSWASGETQYF
TGTGCCAGCAGCTGGGCGTCGGGAGAGACCCAGTACTTC
>TRBD1|TRBV11-2|many|TRBJ1-2
CASSRQGVVYGYTF
TGTGCCAGCAGCCGACAGGGGGTGGTCTATGGCTACACCTTC